This T cell receptor beta chain was retrieved from a study of OX40 agonist ivuxolimab in advanced cancers. Findings and limits, study-wide: Normalized expansion of T-cell clones was also low for some nonresponders.

The method was immunoSEQ multiplex PCR; TCRdb's version includes in-frame clones alone and lacks a portion of them. The data hold roughly 18,000 clones, with around 86% observed a single time. The V and J ends lost 2 bases and 4 bases respectively, with 9 bases between them. CDR3 length: 14 residues. Germline V lookup: CDR1 MDHEN, CDR2 SYDVKM. Of note for this clone: As yet, its antigen is unknown.

Blood was sampled at baseline, cycle 4 day 1, and cycle 7 day 1. This chain links TRBV28 with TRBJ1-5; possible D gene TRBD1, 5 bases. The specimen was CD4+ or CD8+ T cells sorted from blood, collected in a trial of the OX40 agonist ivuxolimab. The receptor was isolated from an adult with an advanced solid tumor such as melanoma, head and neck, liver or kidney cancer. CDR3: CASSLAAGNQPQHF. The CDR3 coding sequence is TGTGCCAGCAGTTTAGCGGCAGGGAATCAGCCCCAGCATTTT.